The text below deals with one T cell receptor (beta chain). This sample stems from a study of blood T cell repertoires in COVID-19. Study-wide context: The samples span acute and convalescent COVID-19 from the United States, Italy and Spain. PBMCs, B-cell-depleted T cells, or T cells provided the cDNA or gDNA that made up the material.

Germline CDR1 is SGHRS and CDR2 is YFSETQ. Trimming removed 4 bases from V and 2 bases from J; junction bases left unmatched: 5. The CDR3 spans 14 residues. Here immunoSEQ multiplex PCR was the method, and the copy in TCRdb shows in-frame clones only, minus some. The sample shows fewer than 250,000 clones, 80% to 90% of them seen only once. The source material was peripheral blood. The rearrangement joins TRBV5-1 to TRBJ2-5; 7 bases agree with TRBD2. This clonotype was sampled from a woman between 65 and 79 years old with active or convalescent COVID-19. Written as DNA, the CDR3 is TGCGCCAGCAGCAAACTTAGCGGGCAAGAGACCCAGTACTTC. Translation gives CASSKLSGQETQYF.